The 32 T cell receptor beta chains below come from one sample, sequenced in a study of T cells after yellow fever vaccination. TCRdb reprocessed the 5' RACE reads via MiXCR and lists one record per CDR3 protein. The data show 300,000 or so distinct CDR3 sequences, about 8.3% seen once. This material consisted of PBMCs, taken about 41 days after the first yellow fever vaccination. The receptors here all came from a young man who received the YFV17D yellow fever vaccine.

The rearrangement joins TRBV7-3 to TRBJ2-2, with TRBD2 matching 9 bases. Unmatched junction bases numbered 4, after V lost 5 bases and J lost 6 bases. Per the germline V gene, CDR1 is SGHTA and CDR2 is FQGTGA. The CDR3 spans 14 residues. The DNA of the CDR3 is TGTGCCAGCAGCCCAGGGACTAGCCCCGGGGAGCTGTTTTTT. It yields the protein CASSPGTSPGELFF.

The chain carries TRBV6-2 or TRBV6-3 and TRBJ1-1, with 8 bases that match TRBD1. This CDR3 has 17 amino acids. V trimming: 5 bases; J trimming: 0 bases; junction bases outside the gene matches: 11. CDR1 and CDR2 from the germline V gene are MNHEY and SVGEGT. The CDR3 sequence: CASSNLQGVGMNTEAFF. DNA of the CDR3: TGTGCCAGCAGTAACCTACAGGGGGTCGGGATGAACACTGAAGCTTTCTTT.

The rearrangement links TRBV7-2 to TRBJ2-1; the D call may be TRBD1 or TRBD2 (5 bases each). The CDR3 loop spans 15 amino acids. Trimming took off 4 bases at V and 2 bases at J, with 12 bases between the two ends. The germline gives CDR1 SGHTA, CDR2 FQGNSA. In DNA, the CDR3 is TGTGCCAGCAGCTACCACCGGGACCCCTACAATGAGCAGTTCTTC. Translated: CASSYHRDPYNEQFF.

The CDR3 here is CASSLAVTEAFF. For the CDR3, the DNA is TGTGCCAGCAGTTTAGCGGTTACTGAAGCTTTCTTT. The chain employs TRBV12-3 or TRBV12-4 and TRBJ1-1; the D is unclear. V was shortened by 0 bases and J by 5 bases, with 4 bases between the two germline ends. This CDR3 contains 12 residues.

The J gene is TRBJ1-2, the V gene TRBV15, with D perhaps matching TRBD1 (6 bases). Germline V lookup: CDR1 LNHNV, CDR2 YYDKDF (reference sequence). The CDR3 has 15 amino acids. V lost 0 bases and J lost 4, with 12 bases in between. Here the CDR3 DNA reads TGTGCCACCAGCAGAGATCTGACAGGAATCTATGGCTACACCTTC. The encoded protein is CATSRDLTGIYGYTF.

The genes are TRBV5-1 and TRBJ1-2, with 7 bases identical to TRBD1. Per germline, CDR1 SGHRS and CDR2 YFSETQ. The CDR3 loop spans 13 amino acids. The V gene end was trimmed by 5 bases and the J gene end by 4 bases; junction bases not matched to a gene: 5. The CDR3, as DNA: TGCGCCAGCAGAGAGGGGGCAGGCTATGGCTACACCTTC. Residues: CASREGAGYGYTF.

This clonotype was counted a few times. V gene TRBV18 combines with J gene TRBJ1-1, with TRBD1 identical over 9 bases. Germline lookup yields CDR1 KGHSH and CDR2 LQKENI. Germline trimming cut 5 bases from V and 5 bases from J; bases unmatched to any gene: 6. The CDR3 contains 14 residues. The CDR3 DNA reads TGTGCCAGCTCAGGACTGGACAGGGGAACTGAAGCTTTCTTT. It translates to CASSGLDRGTEAFF.

This clonotype was found many times. Sequence at one end of the junction differs from germline and may be a read error. This sequence joins TRBV3-1 and TRBJ2-5; 8 bases fit TRBD1. This CDR3 has 20 residues. Germline values: CDR1 LGHDT, CDR2 YNNKEL (reference sequence). The CDR3 sequence: CASSQEARHRGALDPEIQYF. In DNA, the CDR3 is TGTGCCAGCAGCCAAGAAGCCCGGCACAGGGGGGCGCTAGATCCCGAGATCCAGTACTTC.

This clonotype showed up just a few times. The chain uses TRBV7-6 and TRBJ2-3; 8 positions match TRBD2. V shed 5 bases, J shed 2 bases, and the junction held 9 bases outside the gene matches. The CDR3 is 16 amino acids. Germline CDR1 is SGHVS and CDR2 is FNYEAQ. The DNA for the CDR3 is TGTGCCAGCAGCCGGTCCACTAGCGGCTACACAGATACGCAGTATTTT. Amino acids: CASSRSTSGYTDTQYF.

This chain links TRBV20-1 with TRBJ2-7, with 8 bases aligning to TRBD2. Trimming took 3 bases from V and 6 from J; bases not matched to a gene: 13. Germline V gene lookup returns CDR1 DFQATT and CDR2 SNEGSKA (reference sequence). The length of the CDR3 is 15 residues. The CDR3 loop is CSASFARGGLSEQYF. The CDR3 DNA sequence: TGCAGTGCTAGTTTCGCCCGGGGGGGACTAAGCGAGCAGTACTTC.

The rearrangement links TRBV6-1 to TRBJ1-1; tentative D call: TRBD1 (5 bases). This CDR3 has 14 amino acids. V lost 5 bases, J lost 4 bases, and 14 bases lay in between. Germline V gene lookup returns CDR1 MNHNS and CDR2 SASEGT. The CDR3 DNA sequence: TGTGCCAGCAGTCAGACAGAGTCGGTCACTGAAGCTTTCTTT. It specifies CASSQTESVTEAFF.

This clonotype was found many times. This chain joins TRBV15 and TRBJ2-3; 9 bases match TRBD2. The germline gives CDR1 LNHNV, CDR2 YYDKDF (reference sequence). This CDR3 region has 14 residues. V lost 0 bases and J lost 6; bases outside the gene matches: 1. The CDR3 loop reads CATSRERGGDTQYF. As DNA, the CDR3 is TGTGCCACCAGCAGAGAGCGGGGGGGGGATACGCAGTATTTT.

This sequence joins TRBV7-9 and TRBJ2-3, with D possibly being TRBD1 (6 bases). With 5 bases removed from V and 5 bases from J, the gap between germline ends came to 8 bases. CDR1 and CDR2 (germline): SEHNR, FQNEAQ (reference sequence). CDR3 length: 12 residues. The CDR3 sequence is CASSDRKDTQYF. The CDR3 region has the DNA TGTGCCAGCAGCGACAGGAAAGATACGCAGTATTTT.

This clonotype was seen more than once but under ten times. The chain employs TRBV4-1 and TRBJ1-4; 8 bases fit TRBD1. V was clipped by 8 bases and J by 5 bases; unmatched bases: 4. Germline V gives CDR1 MGHRA, CDR2 YSYEKL. The CDR3 is 13 amino acids. The CDR3 DNA reads as TGCGCCAGCCCAGACAGGGGCAATGAAAAACTGTTTTTT. Its protein product is CASPDRGNEKLFF.

The chain joins TRBV24-1 to TRBJ2-1, with 9 bases that match TRBD1. The germline V gene has CDR1 KGHDR and CDR2 SFDVKD. Trimming at V came to 5 bases and at J to 3 bases, leaving 4 bases not matched to a gene. The CDR3 is 15 amino acids. The CDR3 nucleotides read TGTGCCACCAGTGTCGACAGGGGGATCTACAATGAGCAGTTCTTC. Its translation is CATSVDRGIYNEQFF.

The rearrangement links TRBV28 to TRBJ1-1; D gene uncertain. The V gene lost 8 bases and the J gene lost 4 bases, with 8 bases spanning the gap. The CDR3 runs to 11 residues. Germline V CDR1 and CDR2: MDHEN, SYDVKM. The CDR3 region has the DNA TGTGCCAGCCCCGGGCCCACTGAAGCTTTCTTT. Protein: CASPGPTEAFF.

This clonotype was counted a few times. V gene TRBV11-2 combines with J gene TRBJ2-3; D tentatively reads TRBD1 or TRBD2 (5 bases each). This CDR3 contains 17 residues. The germline V gene has CDR1 SGHAT and CDR2 FQNNGV. V was cut by 5 bases and J by 1 base, with 19 bases left in between. In nucleotides, the CDR3 is TGTGCCAGCAGCCGGCCTGGGACGGCCGCAGGCACAGATACGCAGTATTTT. This translates into CASSRPGTAAGTDTQYF.

This clonotype occurred many times. The chain links TRBV27 to TRBJ1-1; unclear D gene. This CDR3 region has 12 residues. Germline loops: CDR1 MNHEY, CDR2 SMNVEV (reference sequence). Trimming cost V 4 bases and J 11 bases, with 14 bases left between them. This CDR3 reads CASSSIGRSAFF. The CDR3 nucleotides read TGTGCCAGCAGTTCCATCGGTAGATCGGCTTTCTTT.

This clonotype was seen a few times. This sequence joins TRBV5-1 and TRBJ2-6; no clear D gene. V dropped 4 bases and J dropped 3 bases, with 11 bases sitting between them. The CDR3 consists of 15 residues. Germline CDR1 is SGHRS and CDR2 is YFSETQ. CDR3 sequence (DNA): TGCGCCAGCAGCCAGTCGACGGGTGGGGCCAACGTCCTGACTTTC. Translation gives CASSQSTGGANVLTF.

As to this clonotype: One end of the junction does not line up with germline, which may come from a read error. This chain links TRBV5-6 with TRBJ2-1; D unresolved. Germline CDR1 and CDR2: SGHDT and YYEEEE. The CDR3 extends over 13 amino acids. The CDR3, as DNA: TGTGCCATCAGCCCGATCAGCTACAATGAGCAGTTCTTC. This encodes CAISPISYNEQFF. Together with reference TRBV5-6 and TRBJ2-1, the CDR3 gives the full variable domain: DAGVTQSPTHLIKTRGQQVTLRCSPKSGHDTVSWYQQALGQGPQFIFQYYEEEERQRGNFPDRFSGHQFPNYSSELNVNALLLGDSALYLCAISPISYNEQFFGPGTRLTVL.

This clonotype has just a few counts. The V gene is TRBV4-1, the J gene TRBJ2-7; perhaps TRBD1 as D (5 bases). V was cut by 4 bases and J by 0 bases, with 10 bases left in between. This CDR3 has 14 residues. Germline CDR1 and CDR2: MGHRA and YSYEKL. The CDR3 nucleotides read TGCGCCAGCAGCCGAAGCGACAGCTCCTACGAGCAGTACTTC. Translation: CASSRSDSSYEQYF.

This clonotype was recorded many times. The chain links TRBV5-5 to TRBJ2-3, with D tentatively TRBD1 or TRBD2 (5 bases each). The CDR3 is 14 residues long. Germline-derived CDR1 and CDR2 are SGHKS and YYEKEE (reference sequence). V was shortened by 0 bases and J by 4 bases, with 9 bases between the two germline ends. CDR3 sequence (DNA): TGTGCCAGCAGCTTGGGTTCGGGGCCAGATACGCAGTATTTT. Translated: CASSLGSGPDTQYF. Supplemented by reference TRBV5-5 and TRBJ2-3, the full variable domain reads DAGVTQSPTHLIKTRGQQVTLRCSPISGHKSVSWYQQVLGQGPQFIFQYYEKEERGRGNFPDRFSARQFPNYSSELNVNALLLGDSALYLCASSLGSGPDTQYFGPGTRLTVL.

The sample holds many counts of this clonotype. This chain links TRBV9 with TRBJ2-1; 11 bases agree with TRBD1. The CDR3 contains 15 residues. Germline assignment: CDR1 SGDLS and CDR2 YYNGEE. V dropped 2 bases and J dropped 7; count of bases not matched to a gene: 5. CDR3 nucleotides: TGTGCCAGCAGCGTTTTCGGGGACAGGGGGAATGAGCAGTTCTTC. It specifies CASSVFGDRGNEQFF. The variable domain in full, completed from reference TRBV9 and TRBJ2-1, reads DSGVTQTPKHLITATGQRVTLRCSPRSGDLSVYWYQQSLDQGLQFLIQYYNGEERAKGNILERFSAQQFPDLHSELNLSSLELGDSALYFCASSVFGDRGNEQFFGPGTRLTVL.

This clonotype was seen a handful of times. The J gene is TRBJ2-7, the V gene TRBV6-1; TRBD1 aligns across 10 bases. Trimming removed 6 bases from V and 4 bases from J; junction bases left unmatched: 9. Germline values: CDR1 MNHNS, CDR2 SASEGT. This CDR3 has 15 amino acids. The CDR3 DNA reads as TGTGCCAGCAGGAAACCCGACAGGGGGCTTTACGAGCAGTACTTC. Protein: CASRKPDRGLYEQYF.

This clonotype has only a few counts. The gene calls are TRBV20-1 and TRBJ2-2; 8 bases fit TRBD1. The V gene end was trimmed by 3 bases and the J gene end by 6 bases; junction bases not matched to a gene: 3. Per germline, CDR1 DFQATT and CDR2 SNEGSKA (reference sequence). The length of the CDR3 is 13 residues. For the CDR3, the DNA is TGCAGTGCTAGGGACAGGGCGGCCGGGGAGCTGTTTTTT. This encodes CSARDRAAGELFF.

This clonotype has only a few counts. This chain connects TRBV6-1 to TRBJ2-3; 7 positions match TRBD1. CDR1 and CDR2 (germline): MNHNS, SASEGT. V gave up 6 bases and J gave up 3 bases; unmatched junction bases: 12. This CDR3 contains 16 residues. CDR3 bases: TGTGCCAGCAGAGAGGAGACAGGGTCTTTGACAGATACGCAGTATTTT. It codes for CASREETGSLTDTQYF.

DNA of the CDR3: TGTGCCAGCACCAGGGGGCCTGGGGCCAACGTCCTGACTTTC. Encoded protein: CASTRGPGANVLTF. V usage is TRBV6-1 and J usage is TRBJ2-6, with 8 nucleotides matching TRBD1. The ends lost 7 bases at V and 2 bases at J; junction bases unmatched: 1. This CDR3 has 14 residues. Per the germline V gene, CDR1 is MNHNS and CDR2 is SASEGT.

This chain joins TRBV3-1 and TRBJ2-3, with D possibly matching TRBD2 (5 bases). The CDR3 is 15 residues long. Trimming took 4 bases from V and 0 from J, leaving 11 bases between them. Germline CDR1 reads LGHDT; CDR2 reads YNNKEL (reference sequence). CDR3: CASSLGITSTDTQYF. The CDR3 DNA is TGTGCCAGCAGCCTCGGGATCACTAGCACAGATACGCAGTATTTT.

The table lists this clonotype with a few counts. V is TRBV6-5 and J is TRBJ1-1; 7 positions agree with TRBD1. CDR3 length: 15 amino acids. Per the germline V gene, CDR1 is MNHEY and CDR2 is SVGAGI. The V segment lost 7 bases and the J segment 5 bases; nucleotides outside the gene matches: 13. CDR3 sequence (DNA): TGTGCCAGCACTCCTAACAGGGGAGGAGATACTGAAGCTTTCTTT. It yields the protein CASTPNRGGDTEAFF.

This clonotype was counted only a few times. The chain recombines TRBV3-1 with TRBJ2-7; 7 positions match TRBD1. From germline, CDR1 is LGHDT and CDR2 YNNKEL (reference sequence). J lost 3 bases, V lost 0 bases, and 8 bases had no gene match. The CDR3 spans 16 residues. Here the CDR3 reads CASSQDRCRQGYEQYV. CDR3 bases: TGTGCCAGCAGCCAAGATCGCTGTCGACAGGGCTACGAGCAGTACGTC.

This clonotype has a handful of counts. The genes are TRBV7-8 and TRBJ2-3; D call uncertain. CDR1 is SGHVS, CDR2 FQNEAQ, per germline. This CDR3 has 15 residues. With 1 base removed from V and 0 bases from J, the gap between germline ends came to 8 bases. The CDR3 region is CASSLESASTDTQYF. CDR3 nucleotides: TGTGCCAGCAGCTTAGAATCGGCTAGCACAGATACGCAGTATTTT.

This clonotype has just a few counts. The chain recombines TRBV20-1 with TRBJ2-3, with 8 bases matching TRBD2. Germline V gives CDR1 DFQATT, CDR2 SNEGSKA (reference sequence). V gave up 0 bases and J gave up 6 bases; unmatched junction bases: 8. The CDR3 length is 15 residues. Here the CDR3 reads CSARDPRGLGDTQYF. Here the CDR3 DNA reads TGCAGTGCTAGAGATCCCCGGGGACTAGGGGATACGCAGTATTTT.